A single TCR beta chain is shown here with its context. This entry is derived from a study of blood T cell repertoires in COVID-19. Produced via immunoSEQ multiplex PCR; TCRdb's table is partial and in-frame only. The sample has 150,000 to 180,000 clones, around 79% seen once. The CDR3 length is 15 residues. V lost 5 bases to trimming and J lost 2 bases; unmatched junction nucleotides: 5. Germline lookup yields CDR1 SGHTA and CDR2 FQGNSA. This sequence originates from a man of 80 years or more with acute or convalescent COVID-19. The rearrangement links TRBV7-2 to TRBJ2-7; 11 bases line up with TRBD2. Sequenced: peripheral blood. The DNA of the CDR3 is TGTGCCAGCAGCCCTACTAGCGGGGGTGCCTACGAGCAGTACTTC. Translating it yields CASSPTSGGAYEQYF.